This T cell receptor beta chain was found in a study of T cell repertoires in cytomegalovirus infection. Study-level information: Public TCR beta signatures marked donors with CMV infection and the matching HLA.

Study conclusions and caveats: Of the TCR beta families, the public ones yielded a cumulative frequency that identified carriers of CMV plus the relevant HLA. Across the ex vivo response, the dominant clonotypes were HLA-C-restricted CMV-specific TCR beta clonotypes.

TCRdb ran MiXCR on the reads and lists one entry per CDR3 protein. The table shows under 850,000 distinct CDR3 sequences, with roughly 30% occurring only once. Of note for this clonotype: Its specificity is unknown.

The CDR3 spans 18 residues. The germline V gene encodes CDR1 MNHEY and CDR2 SVGEGT. Trimming took off 5 bases at V and 0 bases at J, with 22 bases between the two ends. Sequenced here: cultured PBMCs, sampled from culture after CMV antigen stimulation. V and J are TRBV6-2 or TRBV6-3 and TRBJ1-1, with a tentative D call TRBD1 (5 bases). This TCR derives from a human donor in good health (CMV status not recorded). Some clones in this sample may be carry-over from other donors' samples. CDR3 DNA sequence: TGTGCCAGCAGTCCCCCGCCGCGCCGGGGACCGATGAACACTGAAGCTTTCTTT. This sequence encodes CASSPPPRRGPMNTEAFF.